This T cell receptor (beta chain) was captured in a study of T cell responses to AZD1222 COVID-19 vaccine. The germline V and J ends were trimmed by 0 bases and 4 bases, with 9 bases remaining between them. Germline loops: CDR1 LNHDA, CDR2 SQIVND (reference sequence). The CDR3 covers 14 residues. Study results and limitations: Spike-specific TCRs gained breadth and depth after people received two AZD1222 doses. Repertoire sampling occurred only after the peak T cell response. Unmutated variant regions are reportedly the target of nearly half of TCRs that are spike-specific.

This table comes from immunoSEQ multiplex PCR, and its TCRdb copy is limited to in-frame clones, with some not included. Counted here are about 92,000 clones, around 86% occurring once; the ten biggest clones make up roughly a tenth. Worth noting for this clone: Its antigen is undetermined.

Material: peripheral blood, obtained on day 0 of AZD1222 vaccination. This clonotype originated in an adult in good health. The chain links TRBV19 to TRBJ1-1; D is possibly TRBD1 (5 bases). CDR3 coding DNA: TGTGCCAGTAGTATAGAGGGGGTCGGCACTGAAGCTTTCTTT. Translating it yields CASSIEGVGTEAFF.